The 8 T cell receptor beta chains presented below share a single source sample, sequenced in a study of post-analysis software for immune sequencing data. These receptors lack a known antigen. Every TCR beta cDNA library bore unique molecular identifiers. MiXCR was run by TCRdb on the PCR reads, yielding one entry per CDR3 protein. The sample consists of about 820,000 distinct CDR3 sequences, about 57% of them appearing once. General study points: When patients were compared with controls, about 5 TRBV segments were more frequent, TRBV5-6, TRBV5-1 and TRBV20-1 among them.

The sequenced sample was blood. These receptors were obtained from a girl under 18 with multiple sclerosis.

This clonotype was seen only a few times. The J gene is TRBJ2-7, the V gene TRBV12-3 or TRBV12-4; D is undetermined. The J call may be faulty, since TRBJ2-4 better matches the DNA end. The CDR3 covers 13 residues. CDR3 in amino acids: CASSSSSKNIQYF. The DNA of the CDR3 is TGTGCCAGCAGTAGTTCGAGCAAAAACATTCAGTACTTC.

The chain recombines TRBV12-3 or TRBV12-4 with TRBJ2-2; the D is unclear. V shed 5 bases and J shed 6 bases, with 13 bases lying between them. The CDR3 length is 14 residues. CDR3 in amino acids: CASSQLQRAGELFF. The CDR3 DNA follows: TGTGCCAGCAGTCAATTACAGCGTGCCGGGGAGCTGTTTTTT.

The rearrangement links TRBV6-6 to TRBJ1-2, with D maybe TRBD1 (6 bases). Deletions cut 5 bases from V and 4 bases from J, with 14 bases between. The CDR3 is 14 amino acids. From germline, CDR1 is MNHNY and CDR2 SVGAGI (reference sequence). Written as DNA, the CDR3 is TGTGCCAGCAGTGGACAGTTGGGCCCCTATGGCTACACCTTC. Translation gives CASSGQLGPYGYTF.

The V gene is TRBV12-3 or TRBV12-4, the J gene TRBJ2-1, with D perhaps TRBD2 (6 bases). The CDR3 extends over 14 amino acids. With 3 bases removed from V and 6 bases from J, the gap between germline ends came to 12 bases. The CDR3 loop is CASSFSGSPNEQFF. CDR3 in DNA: TGTGCCAGCAGTTTTAGCGGCAGTCCCAATGAGCAGTTCTTC.

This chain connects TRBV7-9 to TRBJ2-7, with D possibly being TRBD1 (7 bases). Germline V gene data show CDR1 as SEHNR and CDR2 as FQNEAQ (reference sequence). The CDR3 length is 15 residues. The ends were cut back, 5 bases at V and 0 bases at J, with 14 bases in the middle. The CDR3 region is CASSPGGSTSYEQYF. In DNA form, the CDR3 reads TGTGCCAGCAGCCCAGGGGGGTCGACCTCCTACGAGCAGTACTTC.

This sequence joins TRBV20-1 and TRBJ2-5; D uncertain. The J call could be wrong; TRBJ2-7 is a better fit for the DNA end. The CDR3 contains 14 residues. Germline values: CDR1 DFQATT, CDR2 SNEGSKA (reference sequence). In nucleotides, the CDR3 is TGCAGTGCTAGAGATACTCCGGTACCCTACGAGCAGTACTTC. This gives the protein CSARDTPVPYEQYF.

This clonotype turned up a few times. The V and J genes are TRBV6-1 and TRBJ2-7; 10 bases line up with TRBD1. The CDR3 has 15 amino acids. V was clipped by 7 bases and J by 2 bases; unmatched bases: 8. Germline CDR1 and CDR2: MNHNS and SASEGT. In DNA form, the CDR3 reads TGTGCCAGCATATGGACAGGGGGTCCGACCTACGAGCAGTACTTC. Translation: CASIWTGGPTYEQYF.

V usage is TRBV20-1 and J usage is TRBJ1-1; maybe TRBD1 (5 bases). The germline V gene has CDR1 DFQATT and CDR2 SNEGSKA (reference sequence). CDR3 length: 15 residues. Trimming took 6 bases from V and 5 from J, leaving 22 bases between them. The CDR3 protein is CSAINGGRSATEAFF. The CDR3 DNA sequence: TGCAGTGCGATAAATGGGGGACGGAGTGCTACTGAAGCTTTCTTT.